This T cell receptor beta chain was sequenced for a study of T cells in Graves' hyperthyroidism and ophthalmopathy. About the study: Sampling of peripheral blood happened at initial diagnosis, prior to any treatment.

This clonotype was observed at least ten times. Its antigen is currently unknown. Study outcomes and limitations: The model's output predicted ophthalmopathy at a median of roughly 6 months prior to onset.

Template material for amplifying TCR beta CDR3 regions consisted of RNA transcripts. The primer set for the first-round RT-PCR of the TCR CDR3 was HTBI. A single record per CDR3 protein comes from TCRdb applying MiXCR to the multiplex PCR reads. Of roughly 570,000 distinct CDR3 sequences listed, approximately 14% are singletons. Each patient was aged 18 to 65 and had newly diagnosed hyperthyroidism of under 2 months' duration. The PBMCs had their origin in around 9.1 ml of fresh peripheral blood. The source material was blood. The TCR comes from a woman in her 30s with Graves' hyperthyroidism.

The CDR3: CASSSLGVDGYTF. CDR3 DNA sequence: TGTGCCAGCAGCTCCTTAGGGGTGGATGGCTACACCTTC. The chain couples TRBV13 to TRBJ1-2; D may be TRBD1 (5 bases). Germline CDR1 reads PRHDT; CDR2 reads FYEKMQ (reference sequence). With 4 bases removed from V and 6 bases from J, the gap between germline ends came to 12 bases. The CDR3 runs to 13 residues. Based on the CDR3 plus reference TRBV13 and TRBJ1-2, the full variable domain is AAGVIQSPRHLIKEKRETATLKCYPIPRHDTVYWYQQGPGQDPQFLISFYEKMQSDKGSIPDRFSAQQFSDYHSELNMSSLELGDSALYFCASSSLGVDGYTFGSGTRLTVV.